This T cell receptor (beta chain) originates from a study of CD8+ T cells in alopecia areata. Sample treatment: oral pan-JAK inhibitor, 5-10 mg twice daily. The sequencing template was cDNA reverse transcribed from extracted RNA. Some clones are missing from TCRdb's copy, which holds only in-frame ones; the method was immunoSEQ multiplex PCR. This sample yields some 200,000 clones, of which roughly 60% are seen a single time; 4.5% to 6% belongs to the top ten. Turning to this clone: Its target is unknown.

Study-level points and caveats: Under tofacitinib, fewer expanded CD8+ clones appeared among the top 100 scalp clones. Clonality exceeded that of normal scalp in lesional scalp, most notably in alopecia totalis/universalis.

This CDR3 comprises 13 residues. Looked up from germline, CDR1 is SQVTM and CDR2 is ANQGSEA. With 6 bases clipped from V and 0 bases from J, the junction kept 3 bases outside the gene matches. This chain links TRBV29-1 with TRBJ2-7; 9 positions match TRBD1. The origin of this receptor is a human donor with alopecia areata. Sequenced here: CD4+ T cells sorted from blood, sampled at week 24, from a patient treated with tofacitinib. CDR3 bases: TGCAGCGTGGGACAGGGCTACTCCTACGAGCAGTACTTC. This sequence encodes CSVGQGYSYEQYF.